Listed here is a single T cell receptor beta chain. The data are from a study of blood T cell repertoires in COVID-19. Across the whole study: Specimens from acute and convalescent COVID-19 originated in the United States, Italy and Spain. The analysed material was cDNA or gDNA that came from T cells, B-cell-depleted T cells, or PBMCs.

Authors' analysis steps: Reference gene primer amplification gave nucleated cell count estimates. The table came from immunoSEQ multiplex PCR; TCRdb's copy has only in-frame clones and leaves some out. V and J calls and clone size follow that table, whereas D and trimming were derived from the DNA. The sample includes around 140,000 clones, around 88% of them seen just once. The CDR3 totals 17 residues. In germline, CDR1 is LGHDT, CDR2 YNNKEL (reference sequence). Trimming took 3 bases from V and 0 from J; bases not matched to a gene: 5. The receptor was isolated from a man between 60 and 75 years old with active or convalescent COVID-19. The chain couples TRBV3-1 (or the pseudogene TRBV3-2) to TRBJ1-6; 7 bases line up with TRBD1. Sequenced: peripheral blood. CDR3 region: CASSQTGPSSYNSPLHF. CDR3 bases: TGTGCCAGCAGCCAGACAGGGCCGAGCTCCTATAATTCACCCCTCCACTTT.